This passage covers 3 T cell receptor beta chains from one sample sequenced in a study of patients and donors after allogeneic stem cell transplantation. MiXCR, run by TCRdb on the RT-PCR reads, gives a single entry per CDR3 protein. The table shows roughly 880,000 distinct CDR3 sequences, with 18% occurring only once. The sequenced sample consisted of blood, either unsorted or a sorted T cell fraction (not recorded which). The receptors shown here come from a human donor who was either an allogeneic HSCT recipient or a stem cell or donor lymphocyte infusion donor (not recorded which). It is not recorded whose cells these are; they may come from a transplant donor.

This clonotype was counted many times. The V call is TRBV5-1, the J call TRBJ2-3; 9 bases match TRBD1. V lost 2 bases to trimming and J lost 6 bases; unmatched junction nucleotides: 7. The CDR3 is made up of 15 amino acids. Germline CDR1 and CDR2: SGHRS and YFSETQ. CDR3 protein: CASSFTGGVPDTQYF. In DNA, the CDR3 is TGCGCCAGCAGCTTTACAGGGGGCGTCCCGGATACGCAGTATTTT.

The genes are TRBV6-2 or TRBV6-3 and TRBJ1-2; D is uncertain. The CDR3 sequence is 15 residues long. Trimming shortened V by 4 bases and J by 8 bases, and 20 bases separated the two germline ends. Germline V lookup: CDR1 MNHEY, CDR2 SVGEGT. CDR3 protein: CASSSTGDFWFGYTF. In nucleotides, the CDR3 is TGTGCCAGCAGTTCTACGGGCGACTTTTGGTTCGGCTACACCTTC.

The chain recombines TRBV19 with TRBJ2-1, with a tentative D call TRBD2 (5 bases). Germline V CDR1 and CDR2: LNHDA, SQIVND (reference sequence). V lost 9 bases and J 0 bases, leaving 15 bases between the germline ends. The CDR3 extends over 15 amino acids. CDR3 protein: CASKVGLASYNEQFF. The CDR3 DNA reads as TGTGCCAGCAAAGTCGGACTGGCCTCCTACAATGAGCAGTTCTTC.